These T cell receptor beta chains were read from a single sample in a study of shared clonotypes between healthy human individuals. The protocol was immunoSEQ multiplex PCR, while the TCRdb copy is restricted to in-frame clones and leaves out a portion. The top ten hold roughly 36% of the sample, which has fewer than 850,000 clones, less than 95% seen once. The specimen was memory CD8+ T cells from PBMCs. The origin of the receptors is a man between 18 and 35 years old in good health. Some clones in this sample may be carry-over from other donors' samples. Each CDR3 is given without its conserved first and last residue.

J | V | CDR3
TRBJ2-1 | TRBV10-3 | AISPLVRYNEQF
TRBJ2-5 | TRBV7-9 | ASRLARGLRGQETQY
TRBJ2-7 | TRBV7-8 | ASSLVSGRIRYEQY
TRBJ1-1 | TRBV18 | ASSPAATTEAF
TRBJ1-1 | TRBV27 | ASRERTGGTEAF
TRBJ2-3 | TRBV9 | ASSVARGLAGDTQY
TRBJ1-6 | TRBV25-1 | ASYGGGNSPLH
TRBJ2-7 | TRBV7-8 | ASSPSRNNLAYEQY
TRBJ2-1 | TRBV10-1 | ASSPRGAGNEQF
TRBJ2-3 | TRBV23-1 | ASLITGRTDTQY
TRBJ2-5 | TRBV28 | ASSTPGTSGRRETQY
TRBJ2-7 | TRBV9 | ASSPGGGIYEQY
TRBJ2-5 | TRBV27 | ASSLTHRETQY
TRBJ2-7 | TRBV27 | ASSYTTRGVEQY
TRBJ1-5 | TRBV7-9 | ASSSGSGQPQH
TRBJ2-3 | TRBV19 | ASSPRTQGDTQY
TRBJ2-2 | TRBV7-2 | ASSTRVNTGELF
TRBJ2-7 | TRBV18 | ASSPRDRGRYEQY
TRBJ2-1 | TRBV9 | ASYTGLAGSYNEQF
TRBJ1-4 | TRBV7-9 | ASSPDLGNEKLF
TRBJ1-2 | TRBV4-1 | ASSQVPGLELFGVYGYT
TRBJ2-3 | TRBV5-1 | ASSKGLAGDMTDTQY
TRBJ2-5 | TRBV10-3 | AISESSGRETQY
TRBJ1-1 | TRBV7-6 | ASSSRSGVVGPGNTEAF
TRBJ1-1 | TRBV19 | ASSIDPGTEAF
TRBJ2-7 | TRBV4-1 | ASSPMTSAGRYEQY
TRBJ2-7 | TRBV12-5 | ASGLVNPGSSYEQY
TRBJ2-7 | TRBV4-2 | ASSQGADQSYEQY
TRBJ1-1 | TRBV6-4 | ASSDSAGTEAF
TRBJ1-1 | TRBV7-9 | ASSQTVEVTEAF
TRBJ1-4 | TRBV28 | ASSSRPLKNRVQEKLF
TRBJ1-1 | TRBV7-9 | ASTRSGGGMNTEAF
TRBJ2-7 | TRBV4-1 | ASSQDPETGSTYEQY
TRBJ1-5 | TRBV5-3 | ARSPQTGGGCQPQH
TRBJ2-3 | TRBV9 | ASSAGRDTQY
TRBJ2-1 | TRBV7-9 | ASSFPSAGSSYNEQF
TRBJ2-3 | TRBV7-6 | ASSLERAPSTDTQY
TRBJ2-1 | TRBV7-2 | ASSFHGGASWNEQF
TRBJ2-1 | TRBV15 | ATSRGRRDEQF
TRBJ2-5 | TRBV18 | ASSPVQGGETQY
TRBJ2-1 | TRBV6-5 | ASSYYLTGGGEQF
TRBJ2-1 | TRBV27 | ASSGAYNEQF
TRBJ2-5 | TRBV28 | ASSFSGNQETQY
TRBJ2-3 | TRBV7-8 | ASSPPQYTDTQY
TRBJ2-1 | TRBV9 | ASSGGANEQF
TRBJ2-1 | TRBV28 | ASREAGGPVNEQF
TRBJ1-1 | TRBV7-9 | ASSERTGLQNTEAF